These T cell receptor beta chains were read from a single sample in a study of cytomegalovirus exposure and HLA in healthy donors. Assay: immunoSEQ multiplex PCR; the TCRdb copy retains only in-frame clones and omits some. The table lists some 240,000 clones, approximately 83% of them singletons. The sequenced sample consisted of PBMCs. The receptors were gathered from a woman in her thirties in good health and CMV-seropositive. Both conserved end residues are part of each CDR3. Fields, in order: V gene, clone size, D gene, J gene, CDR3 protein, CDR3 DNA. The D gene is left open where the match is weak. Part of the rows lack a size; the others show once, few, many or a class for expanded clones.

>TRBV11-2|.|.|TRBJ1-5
CASSPPWGDSNQPQHF
TGTGCCAGCAGCCCCCCGTGGGGGGATAGCAATCAGCCCCAGCATTTT
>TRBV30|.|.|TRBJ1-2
CAWKTRGDVGYTF
TGTGCCTGGAAGACCCGCGGAGATGTTGGCTACACCTTC
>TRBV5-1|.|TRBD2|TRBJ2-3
CASSLSASGELVGTDTQYF
TGCGCCAGCAGCTTGTCCGCTAGCGGAGAGCTTGTTGGCACAGATACGCAGTATTTT
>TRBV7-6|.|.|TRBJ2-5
CASSSYTGPETQYF
TGTGCCAGCAGCTCGTATACAGGTCCGGAGACCCAGTACTTC
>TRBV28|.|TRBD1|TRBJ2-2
CASSFQGVTDTGELFF
TGTGCCAGCAGTTTCCAGGGGGTGACGGACACCGGGGAGCTGTTTTTT
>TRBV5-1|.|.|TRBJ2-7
CASSDPGLGNMEQYF
TGCGCCAGCAGCGATCCGGGACTGGGAAATATGGAGCAGTACTTC
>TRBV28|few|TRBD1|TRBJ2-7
CASRGTGKTYEQYF
TGTGCCAGCAGGGGGACAGGGAAGACCTACGAGCAGTACTTC
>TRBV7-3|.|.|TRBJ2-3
CASSLWGGITDTQYF
TGTGCCAGCAGCTTATGGGGCGGGATAACAGATACGCAGTATTTT
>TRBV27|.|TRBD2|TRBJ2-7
CASSSTSGSLSYEQYF
TGTGCCAGCAGTTCCACCAGCGGGAGCCTCTCCTACGAGCAGTACTTC
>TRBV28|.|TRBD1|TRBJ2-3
CASRVGQGAGDTQYF
TGTGCCAGCAGGGTCGGACAGGGGGCCGGAGATACGCAGTATTTT
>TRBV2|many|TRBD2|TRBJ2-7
CAIRGGLSYEQYF
TGTGCGATACGGGGGGGCCTTTCCTACGAGCAGTACTTC
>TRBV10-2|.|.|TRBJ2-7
CASSESQGGSPYEQYF
TGCGCCAGCAGTGAGAGTCAGGGCGGATCCCCTTACGAGCAGTACTTC
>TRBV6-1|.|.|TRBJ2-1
CASSDRGLGGDEQFF
TGTGCCAGCAGTGACAGAGGACTGGGGGGAGATGAGCAGTTCTTC
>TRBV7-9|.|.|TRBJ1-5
CASSQDSSNQPQHF
TGTGCCAGCAGCCAGGACAGTAGCAATCAGCCCCAGCATTTT
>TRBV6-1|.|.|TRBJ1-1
CASSPPDSAVSEAFF
TGTGCCAGCAGCCCCCCAGACAGCGCGGTTTCCGAAGCTTTCTTT
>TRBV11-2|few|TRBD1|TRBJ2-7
CASSVDTGGDEQYF
TGTGCCAGCAGCGTGGATACAGGGGGCGACGAGCAGTACTTC
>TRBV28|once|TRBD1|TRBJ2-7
CASDGQGRVKYF
TGTGCCAGCGACGGACAGGGAAGGGTCAAGTACTTC
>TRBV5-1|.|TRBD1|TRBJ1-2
CASGQQGDYGYTF
TGCGCCAGCGGACAACAGGGGGACTATGGCTACACCTTC
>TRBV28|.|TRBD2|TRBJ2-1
CASSLPLAGGISNEQFF
TGTGCCAGCAGTTTGCCTCTAGCGGGAGGGATCAGCAATGAGCAGTTCTTC
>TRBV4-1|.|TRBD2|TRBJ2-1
CASSQVLAGGVDEQFF
TGCGCCAGCAGCCAAGTACTAGCGGGAGGGGTCGATGAGCAGTTCTTC
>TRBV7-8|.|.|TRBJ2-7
CASRSDIAYEQYF
TGTGCCAGCAGATCAGACATCGCCTACGAGCAGTACTTC
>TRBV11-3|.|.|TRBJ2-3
CASSLTSPVDTQYF
TGTGCCAGCAGCTTAACTTCGCCGGTAGATACGCAGTATTTT
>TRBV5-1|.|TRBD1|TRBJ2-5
CASSLGGDRRETQYF
TGCGCCAGCAGCTTGGGAGGGGACAGGAGGGAGACCCAGTACTTC
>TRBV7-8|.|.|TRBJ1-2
CASSLGRSNYGYTF
TGTGCCAGCAGCTTAGGCAGATCTAACTATGGCTACACCTTC
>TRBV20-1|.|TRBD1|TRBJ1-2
CSARQGSGYTF
TGCAGTGCGAGACAGGGGAGCGGCTACACCTTC
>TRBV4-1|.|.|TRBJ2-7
CASSQDGSGEQYF
TGCGCCAGCAGCCAAGATGGATCAGGCGAGCAGTACTTC
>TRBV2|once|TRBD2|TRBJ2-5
CASRDQRLAGETQYF
TGTGCCAGCAGAGACCAACGACTAGCGGGAGAGACCCAGTACTTC
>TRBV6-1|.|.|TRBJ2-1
CASSDIVRSNEQFF
TGTGCCAGCAGTGACATAGTTAGGAGCAATGAGCAGTTCTTC
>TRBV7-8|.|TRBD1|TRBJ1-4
CASSLVLQQGGTEKLFF
TGTGCCAGCAGCTTAGTCCTCCAACAGGGGGGAACGGAAAAACTGTTTTTT
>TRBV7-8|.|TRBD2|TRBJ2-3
CASSQPSGLADTSTDTQYF
TGTGCCAGCAGCCAACCTTCGGGACTAGCGGACACTAGCACAGATACGCAGTATTTT
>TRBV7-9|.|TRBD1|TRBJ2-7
CASSYSGQGMYEQYF
TGTGCCAGCAGCTACTCGGGACAGGGGATGTACGAGCAGTACTTC
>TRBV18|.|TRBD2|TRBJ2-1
CASSYRSDGGRSYNEQFF
TGTGCCAGCTCATATAGGTCGGATGGCGGGAGGTCCTACAATGAGCAGTTCTTC
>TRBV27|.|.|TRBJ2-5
CASSWLPRETQYF
TGTGCCAGCAGTTGGTTGCCCAGAGAGACCCAGTACTTC
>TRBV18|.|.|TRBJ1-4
CASSPSGNNEKLFF
TGTGCCAGCTCACCATCAGGGAATAATGAAAAACTGTTTTTT
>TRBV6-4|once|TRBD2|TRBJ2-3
CASSLSGASTDTQYF
TGTGCCAGCAGTCTTAGCGGGGCTAGCACAGATACGCAGTATTTT
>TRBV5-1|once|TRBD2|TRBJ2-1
CASSPDGTSGYNEQFF
TGCGCCAGCAGCCCCGACGGGACTAGCGGGTACAATGAGCAGTTCTTC
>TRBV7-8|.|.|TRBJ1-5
CASSKYSNQPQHF
TGTGCCAGCAGTAAATATAGCAATCAGCCCCAGCATTTT
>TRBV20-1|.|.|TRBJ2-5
CSAMGSETQYF
TGCAGTGCTATGGGGAGTGAGACCCAGTACTTC
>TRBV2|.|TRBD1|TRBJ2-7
CASTSLAGTGESSKQYF
TGTGCCAGCACCTCCTTGGCAGGGACAGGGGAAAGCTCGAAGCAGTACTTC
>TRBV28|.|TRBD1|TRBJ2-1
CASSSKRTGQGDHEQFF
TGTGCCAGCAGTTCAAAAAGAACAGGACAGGGCGACCATGAGCAGTTCTTC
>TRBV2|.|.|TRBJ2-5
CASSEARVLKETQYF
TGTGCCAGCAGTGAAGCCAGGGTTCTAAAAGAGACCCAGTACTTC
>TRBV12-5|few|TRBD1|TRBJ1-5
CASGPTGGSNQPQHF
TGTGCTAGTGGTCCGACAGGGGGTAGCAATCAGCCCCAGCATTTT
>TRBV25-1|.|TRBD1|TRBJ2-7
CASSGTGREQYF
TGTGCCAGCAGTGGGACAGGGCGCGAGCAGTACTTC
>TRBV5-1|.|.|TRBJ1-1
CASSLVPRSDTEAFF
TGCGCCAGCAGCTTGGTACCTAGAAGCGACACTGAAGCTTTCTTT
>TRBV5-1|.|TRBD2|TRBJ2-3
CASSASATSGVIDTQYF
TGCGCCAGCAGCGCCTCGGCCACTAGCGGGGTGATCGATACGCAGTATTTT